This T cell receptor (beta chain) was captured in a study of early T cells in non-severe SARS-CoV-2 infection. The overall study: The study sequenced bulk RNA from unsorted whole blood, with chains unpaired.

Overall study results and limits: Private and CD4 specificities were missed by VDJdb matching, which favored anti-spike CD8 responses.

CDR3 length equals 13 residues. Trimming removed 5 bases at V and 6 bases at J, with 11 bases between. Germline assignment: CDR1 SEHNR and CDR2 FQNEAQ (reference sequence). Individually, cDNA molecules had unique molecular identifiers attached to them. TCRdb used MiXCR to reprocess the 5' RACE reads, holding one entry per CDR3 protein. The sample yields approximately 80,000 distinct CDR3 sequences, about 11% seen once. Only a few counts were recorded for this clonotype. The antigen is undetermined. The genes are TRBV7-9 and TRBJ2-1; D uncertain. The source was whole blood, collected at baseline. The source of this sequence is an adult who was a healthcare worker with PCR-confirmed SARS-CoV-2 infection or an uninfected control (not recorded which). The CDR3 is CASSRSPSNEQFF. CDR3 sequence (DNA): TGTGCCAGCAGCCGTTCCCCTTCCAATGAGCAGTTCTTC.